This T cell receptor (beta chain) is from a study of OX40 agonist ivuxolimab in advanced cancers. Study summary: Ivuxolimab, an agonist antibody against OX40 (CD134), was given to patients. Males comprised 70% to 85% of the group, whose mean age was 60 years (range roughly 23 to 80).

The study's findings and limits: Nonresponders, in some cases, also had low normalized T-cell clonal expansion.

Sequencing used immunoSEQ multiplex PCR; TCRdb keeps in-frame clones, though not all of them. This repertoire shows 65,000 to 80,000 clones, roughly 80% found once; its top ten account for less than 2.5%. Points on this clone: The antigen remains unidentified.

Germline V lookup: CDR1 MNHEY, CDR2 SMNVEV (reference sequence). V shed 3 bases and J shed 1 base, with 9 bases lying between them. The CDR3 sequence is 14 residues long. V usage is TRBV27 and J usage is TRBJ1-2; D possibly corresponds to TRBD1 (5 bases). Here the sequenced sample was CD4+ or CD8+ T cells sorted from blood, taken in a trial of the OX40 agonist ivuxolimab. This receptor was identified in an adult with an advanced solid tumor such as melanoma, head and neck, liver or kidney cancer. For the CDR3, the DNA is TGTGCCAGCAGTTTGGGACGGAGTAACTATGGCTACACCTTC. This codes for CASSLGRSNYGYTF.